Listed below are T cell receptor beta chains from one sample, sequenced in a study of shared clonotypes between healthy human individuals. The assay was immunoSEQ multiplex PCR, and TCRdb's table has in-frame clones only and misses some. The sample has roughly 2,500,000 clones; roughly 93% are singletons. Material: naive CD4+ T cells from PBMCs. The origin of the receptors is a man aged 18 to 30 in good health. Some clones in this sample may be carry-over from other donors' samples. Each CDR3 is given with its conserved first and last residue. D genes are given only for firm matches. The size of a clone is reported for some rows only, either as once, few or many, or as a class for expanded clones.

j_call v_call d_call clone_size cdr3_aa cdr3_nt
TRBJ1-1 TRBV5-1 . . CASSLQTGNTEAFF TGCGCCAGCAGCCTTCAAACAGGGAACACTGAAGCTTTCTTT
TRBJ1-1 TRBV18 . . CASSPTGRSTEAFF TGTGCCAGCTCACCTACGGGGAGGAGCACTGAAGCTTTCTTT
TRBJ1-4 TRBV19 . . CASSTTGTSRKLFF TGTGCCAGTAGTACAACAGGGACGTCACGAAAACTGTTTTTT
TRBJ2-7 TRBV12-5 TRBD2 . CASAPPGGPWEQYF TGTGCTAGTGCCCCGCCGGGGGGTCCTTGGGAGCAGTACTTC
TRBJ1-6 TRBV9 . . CASSTAGGGRSPLHF TGTGCCAGCAGCACCGCGGGGGGTGGAAGATCACCCCTCCACTTT
TRBJ2-5 TRBV10-3 TRBD2 . CAISAGGVIQETQYF TGTGCCATCAGTGCGGGGGGAGTGATACAAGAGACCCAGTACTTC
TRBJ2-1 TRBV5-4 TRBD2 . CASSASSGSRNEQFF TGTGCCAGCAGCGCCTCTAGCGGGAGCAGGAATGAGCAGTTCTTC
TRBJ2-3 TRBV28 . . CASSLRVGTSTDTQYF TGTGCCAGCAGTTTACGAGTTGGAACTAGCACAGATACGCAGTATTTT
TRBJ1-2 TRBV5-1 . . CASSQDTEYGYTF TGCGCCAGCAGCCAGGACACAGAATATGGCTACACCTTC
TRBJ2-6 TRBV7-9 . . CASSLYRTGANVLTF TGTGCCAGCAGCTTATACAGAACTGGGGCCAACGTCCTGACTTTC
TRBJ2-3 TRBV5-6 . . CASSALVRFSTDTQYF TGTGCCAGCAGCGCCCTGGTGCGGTTTAGCACAGATACGCAGTATTTT
TRBJ2-3 TRBV5-6 . . CASSLGGLKAAISTDTQYF TGTGCCAGCAGCTTAGGGGGTCTGAAAGCGGCCATTAGCACAGATACGCAGTATTTT
TRBJ1-6 TRBV28 . . CASSIQTPNSPLHF TGTGCCAGCAGTATCCAGACGCCTAATTCACCCCTCCACTTT
TRBJ2-1 TRBV27 TRBD2 . CATQSGRVYNEQFF TGTGCCACGCAAAGCGGGAGGGTGTACAATGAGCAGTTCTTC
TRBJ2-3 TRBV7-2 . once CASSLAQPDTQYF TGTGCCAGCAGCTTAGCCCAGCCCGATACGCAGTATTTT
TRBJ2-3 TRBV7-3 . . CASSPSRGSTDTQYF TGTGCCAGCAGCCCCAGTCGCGGAAGCACAGATACGCAGTATTTT
TRBJ1-1 TRBV28 TRBD1 . CASPSGQGNWDTEAFF TGTGCCAGCCCTAGCGGACAGGGCAATTGGGACACTGAAGCTTTCTTT
TRBJ1-4 TRBV5-1 TRBD1 . CASSLSGTGGEKLFF TGCGCCAGCAGCCTATCCGGGACAGGGGGTGAAAAACTGTTTTTT
TRBJ2-1 TRBV5-4 . . CASSPPMGGSTYNEQFF TGTGCCAGCAGCCCCCCTATGGGCGGGTCTACCTACAATGAGCAGTTCTTC
TRBJ2-3 TRBV5-1 TRBD2 . CASMGTSGYTDTQYF TGCGCCAGCATGGGGACTAGCGGCTACACAGATACGCAGTATTTT
TRBJ2-1 TRBV5-1 TRBD1 . CASSSPTGPNEQFF TGCGCCAGCAGCTCGCCGACAGGGCCCAATGAGCAGTTCTTC
TRBJ1-1 TRBV7-2 . . CASSPGGGRTEAFF TGTGCCAGCAGCCCCGGGGGAGGGCGCACTGAAGCTTTCTTT